A single sample is the source of the 3 T cell receptor beta chains below, sequenced in a study of T cells in Graves' hyperthyroidism and ophthalmopathy. Amplified regions were TCR beta CDR3 sequences from RNA transcripts. The HTBI primer set was used in a first-round RT-PCR of the TCR CDR3. From the multiplex PCR reads, TCRdb called clonotypes with MiXCR, one entry per CDR3 protein. The sample gives roughly 800,000 distinct CDR3 sequences, 35% to 40% of which show up once; 8% to 9% is in the top ten. The specimen was blood. The receptors come from a man aged 18 to 30 with Graves' hyperthyroidism.

The gene calls are TRBV29-1 and TRBJ1-1; 12 bases are a match to TRBD1. The germline CDR1 and CDR2 sequences are SQVTM and ANQGSEA. Unmatched junction bases numbered 5, after V lost 5 bases and J lost 10 bases. This CDR3 is 12 amino acids long. The CDR3 DNA is TGCAGCGTTTCCCGGGACAGGGGGCGAGCTTTCTTT. Translation: CSVSRDRGRAFF.

This chain uses TRBV5-1 with TRBJ1-2; the D is unclear. Germline CDR1 and CDR2: SGHRS and YFSETQ. V was shortened by 3 bases and J by 7 bases, with 10 bases between the two germline ends. The CDR3 contains 12 residues. The CDR3 region is CASSSEGIGYTF. The CDR3 bases are TGCGCCAGCAGCTCCGAAGGGATTGGCTACACCTTC. Complete variable domain (other parts from reference TRBV5-1 and TRBJ1-2): KAGVTQTPRYLIKTRGQQVTLSCSPISGHRSVSWYQQTPGQGLQFLFEYFSETQRNKGNFPGRFSGRQFSNSRSEMNVSTLELGDSALYLCASSSEGIGYTFGSGTRLTVV.

This clonotype has ten or more counts. The chain has TRBV9 and TRBJ2-7, with 8 bases fitting TRBD1. Germline CDR1 reads SGDLS; CDR2 reads YYNGEE. This CDR3 comprises 12 residues. With V trimmed by 3 bases and J by 6 bases, 2 bases remained unmatched. The chain's CDR3 is CASSGQGAEQYF. CDR3 coding DNA: TGTGCCAGCAGCGGGCAGGGGGCCGAGCAGTACTTC.